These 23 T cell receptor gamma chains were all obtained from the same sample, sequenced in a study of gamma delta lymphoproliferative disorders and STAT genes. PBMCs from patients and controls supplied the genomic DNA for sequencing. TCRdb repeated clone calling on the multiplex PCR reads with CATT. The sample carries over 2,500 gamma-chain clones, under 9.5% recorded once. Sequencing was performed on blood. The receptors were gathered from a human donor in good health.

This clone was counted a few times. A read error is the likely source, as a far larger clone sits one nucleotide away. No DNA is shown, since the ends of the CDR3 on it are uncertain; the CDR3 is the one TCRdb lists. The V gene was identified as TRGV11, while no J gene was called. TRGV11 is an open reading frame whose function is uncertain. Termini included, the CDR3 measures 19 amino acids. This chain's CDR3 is CTTVPAGLGPTAGPFKKLF.

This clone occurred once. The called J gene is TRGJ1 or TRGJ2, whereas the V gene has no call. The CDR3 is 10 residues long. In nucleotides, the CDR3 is TGTGCCTGCTTCCACCCTAAGAAACTCTTT. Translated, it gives CACFHPKKLF.

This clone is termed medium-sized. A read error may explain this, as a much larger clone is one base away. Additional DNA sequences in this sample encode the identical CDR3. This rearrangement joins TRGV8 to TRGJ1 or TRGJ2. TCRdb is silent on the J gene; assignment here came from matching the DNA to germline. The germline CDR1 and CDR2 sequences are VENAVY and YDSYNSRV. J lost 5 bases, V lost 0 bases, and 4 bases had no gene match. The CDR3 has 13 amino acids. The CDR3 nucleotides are TGTGCCACCTGGGATAGGCCGGATTATAAGAAACTCTTT. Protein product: CATWDRPDYKKLF.

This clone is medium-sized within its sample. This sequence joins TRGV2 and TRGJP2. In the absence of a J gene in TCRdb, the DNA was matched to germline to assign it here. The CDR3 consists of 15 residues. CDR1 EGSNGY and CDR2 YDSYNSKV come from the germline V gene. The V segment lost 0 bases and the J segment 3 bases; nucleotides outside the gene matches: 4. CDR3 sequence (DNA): TGTGCCACCTGGGACGGGTTCGGTAGTGATTGGATCAAGACGTTT. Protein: CATWDGFGSDWIKTF.

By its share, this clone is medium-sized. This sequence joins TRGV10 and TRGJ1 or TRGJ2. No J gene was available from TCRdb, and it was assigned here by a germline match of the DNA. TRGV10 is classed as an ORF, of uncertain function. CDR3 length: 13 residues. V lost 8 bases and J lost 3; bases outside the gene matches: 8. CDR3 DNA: TGTGCTGCGTGGGACGGCTCTTATTATAAGAAACTCTTT. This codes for CAAWDGSYYKKLF.

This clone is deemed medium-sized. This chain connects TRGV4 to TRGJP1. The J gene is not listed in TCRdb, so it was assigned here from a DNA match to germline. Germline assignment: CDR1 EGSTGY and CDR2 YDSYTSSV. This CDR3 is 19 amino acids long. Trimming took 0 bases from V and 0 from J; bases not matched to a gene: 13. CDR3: CATWDGPTNADTTGWFKIF. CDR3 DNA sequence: TGTGCCACCTGGGATGGGCCTACAAACGCCGATACCACTGGTTGGTTCAAGATATTT.

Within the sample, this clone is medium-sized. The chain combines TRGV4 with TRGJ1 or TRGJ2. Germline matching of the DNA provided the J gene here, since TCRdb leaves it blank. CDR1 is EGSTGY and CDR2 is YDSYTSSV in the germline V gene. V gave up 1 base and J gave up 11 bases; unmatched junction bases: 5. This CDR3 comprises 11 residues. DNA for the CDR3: TGTGCCACCTGGGATGGATCGGAGAAACTCTTT. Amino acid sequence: CATWDGSEKLF.

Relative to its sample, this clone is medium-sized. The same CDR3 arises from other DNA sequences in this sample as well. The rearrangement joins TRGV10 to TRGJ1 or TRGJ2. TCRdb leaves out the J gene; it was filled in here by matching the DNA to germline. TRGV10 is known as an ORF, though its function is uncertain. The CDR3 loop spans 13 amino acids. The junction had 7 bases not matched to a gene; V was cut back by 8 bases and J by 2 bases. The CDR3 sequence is CAAWGGYYYKKLF. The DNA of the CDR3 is TGTGCTGCGTGGGGGGGGTATTATTATAAGAAACTCTTT.

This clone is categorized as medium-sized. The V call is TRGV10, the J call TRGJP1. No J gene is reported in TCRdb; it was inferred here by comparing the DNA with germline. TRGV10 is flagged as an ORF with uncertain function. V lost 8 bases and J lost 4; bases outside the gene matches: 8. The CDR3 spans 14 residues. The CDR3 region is CAAWDRGTGWFKIF. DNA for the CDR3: TGTGCTGCGTGGGATAGAGGCACTGGTTGGTTCAAGATATTT.

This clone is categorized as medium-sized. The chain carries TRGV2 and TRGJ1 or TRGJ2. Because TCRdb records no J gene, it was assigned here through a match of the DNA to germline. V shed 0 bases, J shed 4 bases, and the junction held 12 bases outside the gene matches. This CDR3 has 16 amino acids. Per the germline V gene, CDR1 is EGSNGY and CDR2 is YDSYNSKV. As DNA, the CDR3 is TGTGCCACCTGGGACGGGCCGATGATTGGGTATTATAAGAAACTCTTT. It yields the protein CATWDGPMIGYYKKLF.

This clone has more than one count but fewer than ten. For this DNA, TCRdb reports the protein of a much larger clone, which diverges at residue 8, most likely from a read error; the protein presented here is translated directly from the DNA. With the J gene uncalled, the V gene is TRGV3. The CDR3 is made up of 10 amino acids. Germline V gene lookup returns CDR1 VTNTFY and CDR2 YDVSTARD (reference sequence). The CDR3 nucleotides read TGTGCCACCTGGGACAGGCAAAGACTCTTT. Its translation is CATWDRQRLF.

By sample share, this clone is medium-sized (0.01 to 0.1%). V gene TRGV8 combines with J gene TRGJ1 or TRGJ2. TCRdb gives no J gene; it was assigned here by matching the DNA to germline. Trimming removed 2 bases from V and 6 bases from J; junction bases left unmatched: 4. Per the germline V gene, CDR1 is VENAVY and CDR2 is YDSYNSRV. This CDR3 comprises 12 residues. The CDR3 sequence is CATWDICYKKLF. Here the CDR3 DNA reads TGTGCCACCTGGGATATATGTTATAAGAAACTCTTT.

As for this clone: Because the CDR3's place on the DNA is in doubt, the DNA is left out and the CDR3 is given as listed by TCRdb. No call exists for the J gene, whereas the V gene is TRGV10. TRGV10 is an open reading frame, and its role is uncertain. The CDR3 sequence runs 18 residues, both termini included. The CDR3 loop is CARLRIIIRNSLAVEQHF.

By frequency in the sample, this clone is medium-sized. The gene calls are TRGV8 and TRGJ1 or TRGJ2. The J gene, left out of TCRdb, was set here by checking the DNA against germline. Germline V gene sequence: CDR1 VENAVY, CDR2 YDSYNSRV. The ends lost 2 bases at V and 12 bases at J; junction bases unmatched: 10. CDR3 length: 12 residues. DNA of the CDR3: TGTGCCACCTGGGATAAAGACGGGATGAAACTCTTT. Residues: CATWDKDGMKLF.

CDR3 region: CATWPYKIYYKKLF. In DNA, the CDR3 is TGTGCCACCTGGCCGTACAAGATTTATTATAAGAAACTCTTT. The chain links TRGV5 to TRGJ1 or TRGJ2. No J segment appears in TCRdb, so it was assigned here by matching the sequence to germline. V gave up 6 bases and J gave up 3 bases; unmatched junction bases: 11. Germline CDR1 and CDR2: VINAFY and YDVSNSKD. The CDR3 has 14 amino acids.

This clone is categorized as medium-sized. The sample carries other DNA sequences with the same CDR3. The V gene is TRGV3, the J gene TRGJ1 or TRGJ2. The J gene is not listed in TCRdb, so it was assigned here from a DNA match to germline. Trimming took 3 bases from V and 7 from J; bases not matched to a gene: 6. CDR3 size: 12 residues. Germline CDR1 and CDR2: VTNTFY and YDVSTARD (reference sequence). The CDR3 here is CATWDLGYKKLF. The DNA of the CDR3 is TGTGCCACCTGGGACCTGGGGTATAAGAAACTCTTT.

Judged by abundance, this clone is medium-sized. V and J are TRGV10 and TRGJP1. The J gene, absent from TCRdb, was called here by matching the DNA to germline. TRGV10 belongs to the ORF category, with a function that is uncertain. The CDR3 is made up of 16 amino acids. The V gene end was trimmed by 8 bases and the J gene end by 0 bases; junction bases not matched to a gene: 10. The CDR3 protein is CAAWGDGNTTGWFKIF. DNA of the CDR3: TGTGCTGCGTGGGGGGATGGGAATACCACTGGTTGGTTCAAGATATTT.

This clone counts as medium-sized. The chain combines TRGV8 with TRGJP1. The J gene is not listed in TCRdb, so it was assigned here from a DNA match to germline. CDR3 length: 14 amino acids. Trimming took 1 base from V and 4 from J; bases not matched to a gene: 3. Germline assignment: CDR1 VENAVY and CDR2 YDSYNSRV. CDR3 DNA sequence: TGTGCCACCTGGGATAGAGACACTGGTTGGTTCAAGATATTT. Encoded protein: CATWDRDTGWFKIF.

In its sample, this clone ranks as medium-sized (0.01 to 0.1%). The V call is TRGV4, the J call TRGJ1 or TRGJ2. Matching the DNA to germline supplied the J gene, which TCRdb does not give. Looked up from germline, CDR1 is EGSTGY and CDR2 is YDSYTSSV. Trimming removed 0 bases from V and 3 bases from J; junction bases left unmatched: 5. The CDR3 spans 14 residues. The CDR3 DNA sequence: TGTGCCACCTGGGATGGGGGTGGTTATTATAAGAAACTCTTT. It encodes CATWDGGGYYKKLF.

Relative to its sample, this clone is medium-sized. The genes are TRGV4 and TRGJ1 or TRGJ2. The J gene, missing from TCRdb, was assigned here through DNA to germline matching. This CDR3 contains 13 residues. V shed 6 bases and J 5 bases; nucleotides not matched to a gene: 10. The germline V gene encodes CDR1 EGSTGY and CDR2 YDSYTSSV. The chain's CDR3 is CATWPEGNYKKLF. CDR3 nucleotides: TGTGCCACCTGGCCTGAGGGGAATTATAAGAAACTCTTT.

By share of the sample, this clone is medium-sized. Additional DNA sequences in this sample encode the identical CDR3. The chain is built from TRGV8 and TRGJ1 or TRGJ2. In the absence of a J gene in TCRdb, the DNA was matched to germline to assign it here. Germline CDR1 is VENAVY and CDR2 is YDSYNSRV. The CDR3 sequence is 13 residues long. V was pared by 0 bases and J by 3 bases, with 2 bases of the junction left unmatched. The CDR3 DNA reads TGTGCCACCTGGGATAGGCGTTATTATAAGAAACTCTTT. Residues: CATWDRRYYKKLF.

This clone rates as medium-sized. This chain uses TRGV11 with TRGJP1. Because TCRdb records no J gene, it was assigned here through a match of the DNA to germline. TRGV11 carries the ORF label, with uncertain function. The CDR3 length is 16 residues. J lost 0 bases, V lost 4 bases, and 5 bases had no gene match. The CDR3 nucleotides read TGTGCCTGCTGGATTAGACAGTATACCACTGGTTGGTTCAAGATATTT. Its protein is CACWIRQYTTGWFKIF.

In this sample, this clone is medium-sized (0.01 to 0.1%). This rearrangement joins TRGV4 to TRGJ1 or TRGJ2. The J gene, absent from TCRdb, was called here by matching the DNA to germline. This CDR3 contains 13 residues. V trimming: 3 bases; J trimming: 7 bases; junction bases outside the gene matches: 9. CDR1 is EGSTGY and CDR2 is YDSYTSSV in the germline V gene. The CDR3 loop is CATWDNFGYKKLF. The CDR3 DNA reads TGTGCCACCTGGGATAATTTTGGATATAAGAAACTCTTT.